This TCR beta chain comes out of a study of shared clonotypes between healthy human individuals. Adults of Caucasian background living in Nashville, Tennessee made up all donors. The unsorted samples took around 93 million PBMCs to get genomic DNA. The CDR3 has 15 amino acids. Germline V lookup: CDR1 LGHNA, CDR2 YSLEER. V gave up 3 bases and J gave up 3 bases, with 14 bases separating them. At deep level, the assay was performed. Genomic DNA of each subset was evenly split across several immunoSEQ plates. Using immunoSEQ multiplex PCR, the repertoire was profiled, and TCRdb retains in-frame clones only, with some absent. Counted here are 450,000 to 500,000 clones, approximately 78% occurring once; the ten biggest clones make up more than 10%.

The sequence was obtained from a woman between 40 and 55 years old in good health. Some clones in this sample may be carry-over from other donors' samples. V usage is TRBV4-3 and J usage is TRBJ1-2; a possible D gene is TRBD1 (5 bases). Sequenced input: PBMCs. The CDR3 bases are TGCGCCAGCAGCCAGACTCGGACATATCACTATGGCTACACCTTC. Its protein is CASSQTRTYHYGYTF.